The rows below give T cell receptor beta chains drawn from one sample of a study of T cell responses to AZD1222 COVID-19 vaccine. Using immunoSEQ multiplex PCR, the repertoire was profiled, and TCRdb retains in-frame clones only, with some absent. The sample holds around 91,000 clones, approximately 91% seen once. Specimen: peripheral blood, collected on day 0 of AZD1222 vaccination. All receptors come from an adult in good health. Each CDR3 is given with its conserved first and last residue. The order of the fields is V gene, clone size, J gene, D gene, CDR3 DNA, CDR3 protein. A D gene is named only where the DNA matches it firmly. Where a row states a size, it is once, few, many or the class of an expanded clone; other rows omit it.

TRBV11-1	once	TRBJ1-2	-	TGTGCCAGCAGCCGGGGCCAGAGAGGCTATGGCTACACCTTC	CASSRGQRGYGYTF
TRBV2	-	TRBJ2-7	TRBD2	TGTGCCAGCAGGGGGCCTAGCGGGAGGGCGAAAGAGCAGTACTTC	CASRGPSGRAKEQYF
TRBV4-2	once	TRBJ1-2	-	TGTGCCAGCAGCCAAGAAAGCAGGGCAGACTATGGCTACACCTTC	CASSQESRADYGYTF
TRBV6-5	-	TRBJ1-2	TRBD1	TGTGCCAGCAGTTACTCGGGACAGGGCGACTATGGCTACACCTTC	CASSYSGQGDYGYTF
TRBV5-6	-	TRBJ2-3	TRBD1	TGTGCCAGCAGCTTGGAGGGGACAGGAAGTCGCACAGATACGCAGTATTTT	CASSLEGTGSRTDTQYF
TRBV25-1	-	TRBJ1-6	TRBD1	TGTGCCAGCAGCTCCGGGACAGGATGGTCACCCCTCCACTTT	CASSSGTGWSPLHF
TRBV19	-	TRBJ1-5	-	TGTGCCAGTAGTATAGGGGGGCCTAATCAGCCCCAGCATTTT	CASSIGGPNQPQHF
TRBV25-1	-	TRBJ2-1	TRBD2	TGTGCCAGCAGCCTGGGACTAGCGGGATATGAGCAGTTCTTC	CASSLGLAGYEQFF
TRBV5-4	-	TRBJ2-7	TRBD2	TGTGCCAGCAGCTTTTGGGGACTAGGCCCTCACTACGAGCAGTACTTC	CASSFWGLGPHYEQYF
TRBV7-2	-	TRBJ1-2	-	TGTGCCAGCAGCATGACAGTTGGCTACACCTTC	CASSMTVGYTF
TRBV12-5	-	TRBJ2-7	-	TGTGCTAGTGGTTTGGGAAGGGGGGACTACGAGCAGTACTTC	CASGLGRGDYEQYF
TRBV28	-	TRBJ1-1	-	TGTGCCAGCAGTTCTCATACTGGACAGACTAGGAGCACTGAAGCTTTCTTT	CASSSHTGQTRSTEAFF
TRBV9	-	TRBJ2-3	-	TGTGCCAGCAGCGTAGCGGGAGTGGCGGGAGATACGCAGTATTTT	CASSVAGVAGDTQYF
TRBV7-9	-	TRBJ1-1	-	TGTGCCAGCAGCTTCCCCGGACGGTCTGAAGCTTTCTTT	CASSFPGRSEAFF
TRBV7-2	once	TRBJ1-5	-	TGTGCCAGCAGCTTAGAAGTCAATCAGCCCCAGCATTTT	CASSLEVNQPQHF
TRBV19	few	TRBJ1-6	-	TGTGCCACCCAGGACGATTCGTATAATTCACCCCTCCACTTT	CATQDDSYNSPLHF
TRBV20-1	-	TRBJ2-7	TRBD1	TGCAGTGCTAGTCGGGACAGGGTATCCTACGAGCAGTACTTC	CSASRDRVSYEQYF
TRBV7-2	-	TRBJ1-5	TRBD1	TGTGCCAGCAGCTATAGGGCAGGGGGTCAGCCCCAGCATTTT	CASSYRAGGQPQHF
TRBV28	-	TRBJ1-2	-	TGTGCCAGCCGGAGTGTGCGACACGATGGCTACACCTTC	CASRSVRHDGYTF
TRBV10-1	-	TRBJ1-1	-	TGCGCCAGCAGTGTCGGGTTTAGCACTGAAGCTTTCTTT	CASSVGFSTEAFF
TRBV7-3	few	TRBJ1-1	-	TGTGCCAGCAGTCCTGGGGGGCCTTTGAACACTGAAGCTTTCTTT	CASSPGGPLNTEAFF
TRBV5-1	-	TRBJ1-1	-	TGCGCCAGCAGCCCTGGGAGAGGGAGAAGCACTGAAGCTTTCTTT	CASSPGRGRSTEAFF
TRBV15	-	TRBJ1-2	TRBD1	TGTGCCACCAGCAGAGATCCAGGGGGCGGCAGTACTGGGTATGGCTACACCTTC	CATSRDPGGGSTGYGYTF
TRBV7-2	-	TRBJ2-7	-	TGTGCCAGCAGCTTAAACGCAGGGCTCGACGAGCAGTACTTC	CASSLNAGLDEQYF
TRBV5-4	-	TRBJ2-5	-	TGTGCCAGCAGCTCGGGGGGCCCGTTTGCGGCCCAGTACTTC	CASSSGGPFAAQYF
TRBV7-6	-	TRBJ2-7	-	TGTGCCAGCAGCCGCAGAAGTGGGGTTTCGAGCTACGAGCAGTACTTC	CASSRRSGVSSYEQYF
TRBV19	-	TRBJ1-5	-	TGTGCCAGTACTCAGGGCCGGGGGGGTAATCAGCCCCAGCATTTT	CASTQGRGGNQPQHF
TRBV20-1	-	TRBJ1-6	-	TGCAGTGCTAGTGAGCGCAGTTATTCACCCCTCCACTTT	CSASERSYSPLHF
TRBV7-2	-	TRBJ1-2	-	TGTGCCAGCAGCTCAGGGTTGGGCTACACCTTC	CASSSGLGYTF
TRBV6-5	-	TRBJ2-1	-	TGTGCCAGCAGTTACTCGGCCGATTTAATGGATGAGCAGTTCTTC	CASSYSADLMDEQFF
TRBV10-3	-	TRBJ2-1	TRBD2	TGTGCCATCAGTGAGTCGATCATAGGGCTAGCGGGCCGAGAGCAGTTCTTC	CAISESIIGLAGREQFF
TRBV6-2/TRBV6-3	-	TRBJ2-1	TRBD2	TGTGCCAGCAGCCACAGCGGGAGGGCAGGGTTCTTC	CASSHSGRAGFF
TRBV7-6	-	TRBJ1-2	TRBD1	TGTGCCAGCAGCATGACGGACAGGGGGCTGACCTATGGCTACACCTTC	CASSMTDRGLTYGYTF
TRBV6-1	-	TRBJ1-6	-	TGTGCCAGCAGTGACCTGGACGGATATAATTCACCCCTCCACTTT	CASSDLDGYNSPLHF
TRBV20-1	-	TRBJ2-1	-	TGCAGTGCTGGACTATACAATGAGCAGTTCTTC	CSAGLYNEQFF
TRBV7-2	-	TRBJ2-1	-	TGTGCCAGCAGCTTAATGCGGACCACCTACAATGAGCAGTTCTTC	CASSLMRTTYNEQFF
TRBV21-1	-	TRBJ1-6	-	TGTGCCAGCAGCACGTCGAGCTCCTATAATTCACCCCTCCACTTT	CASSTSSSYNSPLHF
TRBV9	-	TRBJ1-2	-	TGTGCCAGCAGCGCGGAGGTCCATGGCTACACCTTC	CASSAEVHGYTF
TRBV5-1	once	TRBJ1-1	-	TGCGCCAGCAGCTTGGGTGCCACGAAAGCTTTCTTT	CASSLGATKAFF
TRBV25-1	-	TRBJ1-4	-	TGTGCCAGCAGTCAGGGAGTCGGAGAAAAACTGTTTTTT	CASSQGVGEKLFF
TRBV3-1/TRBV3-2	-	TRBJ1-4	-	TGTGCCAGCAGCCAATTCGGGACTAATGAAAAACTGTTTTTT	CASSQFGTNEKLFF
TRBV10-3	-	TRBJ2-6	TRBD1	TGTGCCATCAGTGAAGGAGGGACAGGGAAATCTGGGGCCAACGTCCTGACTTTC	CAISEGGTGKSGANVLTF
TRBV15	once	TRBJ1-1	-	TGTGCCACCAGGGGTTGGAACACTGAAGCTTTCTTT	CATRGWNTEAFF
TRBV3-1/TRBV3-2	-	TRBJ2-1	-	TGTGCCAGCAGGTCGGGCCCCGGTGAGCAGTTCTTC	CASRSGPGEQFF
TRBV5-6	-	TRBJ2-7	-	TGTGCCAGCAGCCCTGGAGGGGGCGGGGCGTTCTACGAGCAGTACTTC	CASSPGGGGAFYEQYF